This TCR beta chain was identified during a study of shared clonotypes between healthy human individuals. Study-level information: Serving as donors were a couple of women and three men, whose ages spanned 18 to 49.

TCRdb's table, derived via immunoSEQ multiplex PCR, lists solely in-frame clones and lacks some. The table shows 2.3 million or so clones, with more than 85% occurring only once. Study outcomes and limitations: Clonotypes not shared had lower generation probabilities than those common to all four donors.

Each sample came from a Caucasian adult donor living in Nashville, Tennessee. On this clone: The antigen remains unidentified.

This CDR3 region has 17 residues. Trimming cost V 7 bases and J 3 bases, with 21 bases left between them. In germline, CDR1 is MDHEN, CDR2 SYDVKM. The source material was naive CD4+ T cells from PBMCs. The subset was: CD45RA+ positively selected. This clonotype originated in a man between 18 and 29 years old in good health. Some clones in this sample may be carry-over from other donors' samples. V and J are TRBV28 and TRBJ1-4; D perhaps matches TRBD1 (5 bases). In DNA, the CDR3 is TGTGCCAGCACTCAACATGGGGGAGGGGAATCTAATGAAAAACTGTTTTTT. It codes for CASTQHGGGESNEKLFF.